One sample yielded the 17 T cell receptor beta chains listed below, sequenced in a study of cytomegalovirus exposure and HLA in healthy donors. PCR amplification relied on 60 Vbeta primers (plus 13 Jbeta primers). Measured with immunoSEQ multiplex PCR; TCRdb has only the in-frame clones, and not every one. The data show 95,000 to 130,000 clones, roughly 79% seen once. Sequenced material: PBMCs. These receptors were collected from a woman younger than 45 in good health and CMV-seronegative.

V and J are TRBV28 and TRBJ2-1, with 10 bases that match TRBD2. Germline CDR1 and CDR2: MDHEN and SYDVKM. There are 20 residues in the CDR3. J lost 0 bases, V lost 7 bases, and 18 bases had no gene match. The CDR3: CASTQITSGIPWSSYNEQFF. The DNA for the CDR3 is TGTGCCAGCACCCAAATCACTAGCGGGATTCCCTGGAGCTCCTACAATGAGCAGTTCTTC.

The chain employs TRBV7-8 and TRBJ1-1; TRBD1 matches at 10 bases. Germline V gives CDR1 SGHVS, CDR2 FQNEAQ. The trim removed 0 bases at V and 7 bases at J, leaving 5 bases unmatched. CDR3 length equals 15 residues. In DNA, the CDR3 is TGTGCCAGCAGCTTAGCGCAGGGACAGGGGAATGAAGCTTTCTTT. As protein: CASSLAQGQGNEAFF.

V is TRBV19 and J is TRBJ2-2; 8 bases agree with TRBD2. Germline CDR1 is LNHDA and CDR2 is SQIVND (reference sequence). The J segment lost 5 bases and the V segment lost 6 bases, leaving 5 bases of the junction unmatched. The CDR3 spans 14 residues. The CDR3 nucleotides read TGTGCCAGTAGGGAAGCGGGAGCAACCGGGGAGCTGTTTTTT. It encodes CASREAGATGELFF.

The J gene is TRBJ2-2, the V gene TRBV5-8, with a tentative D call TRBD1 (6 bases). Germline CDR1 and CDR2: SGHTS and YDEGEE. Trimming pared 5 bases from V and 7 bases from J, leaving 15 bases between. There are 14 residues in the CDR3. Here the CDR3 reads CASSLGGSIGELFF. CDR3 nucleotides: TGTGCCAGCAGTTTAGGGGGAAGCATCGGGGAGCTGTTTTTT. Combining the CDR3 with reference TRBV5-8 and TRBJ2-2 gives the whole variable domain EAGVTQSPTHLIKTRGQQATLRCSPISGHTSVYWYQQALGLGLQFLLWYDEGEERNRGNFPPRFSGRQFPNYSSELNVNALELEDSALYLCASSLGGSIGELFFGEGSRLTVL.

The rearrangement links TRBV6-1 to TRBJ1-2, with a weak D call TRBD1 (6 bases). The CDR3 extends over 14 amino acids. Germline loops: CDR1 MNHNS, CDR2 SASEGT. Trimming stripped 4 bases from V and 1 base from J, with 10 bases between. This CDR3 reads CASSGHRVNYGYTF. CDR3 nucleotides: TGTGCCAGCAGTGGTCACAGGGTTAACTATGGCTACACCTTC.

The table lists this clone with a few counts. The rearrangement joins TRBV11-2 to TRBJ2-7; TRBD1 matches 8 bases. The length of the CDR3 is 14 residues. The ends lost 3 bases at V and 2 bases at J; junction bases unmatched: 3. Germline CDR1 reads SGHAT; CDR2 reads FQNNGV. CDR3 amino acids: CASSFMDRAYEQYF. The CDR3 DNA sequence: TGTGCCAGCAGCTTTATGGACAGGGCCTACGAGCAGTACTTC. Looking up the rest from reference TRBV11-2 and TRBJ2-7 gives the full variable domain: EAGVAQSPRYKIIEKRQSVAFWCNPISGHATLYWYQQILGQGPKLLIQFQNNGVVDDSQLPKDRFSAERLKGVDSTLKIQPAKLEDSAVYLCASSFMDRAYEQYFGPGTRLTVT.

This clone came up a few times. The chain couples TRBV27 to TRBJ2-1, with D unclear. Germline-derived CDR1 and CDR2 are MNHEY and SMNVEV (reference sequence). The CDR3 contains 15 residues. Trimming shortened V by 1 base and J by 0 bases, and 7 bases separated the two germline ends. The CDR3 sequence: CASSLYSSSYNEQFF. CDR3 DNA sequence: TGTGCCAGCAGTTTATACAGTAGCTCCTACAATGAGCAGTTCTTC.

This clone was seen only a few times. The chain has TRBV5-6 and TRBJ1-3; D ambiguous. The V end lost 4 bases, the J end lost 4 bases, and 6 bases lay between the germline ends. Germline lookup yields CDR1 SGHDT and CDR2 YYEEEE. There are 12 residues in the CDR3. Here the CDR3 reads CASSQVGNTIYF. The CDR3 coding sequence is TGTGCCAGCAGCCAGGTCGGAAACACCATATATTTT.

This chain joins TRBV7-2 and TRBJ2-3, with 13 bases that match TRBD2. Germline CDR1 is SGHTA and CDR2 is FQGNSA. This CDR3 has 18 residues. J gave up 0 bases and V 5 bases, and 8 bases lay outside the gene matches. The CDR3 region is CASSPRTSGRASTDTQYF. CDR3 in DNA: TGTGCCAGCAGCCCAAGGACTAGCGGGAGAGCTAGCACAGATACGCAGTATTTT.

The V gene is TRBV27, the J gene TRBJ2-6, with TRBD2 identical over 12 bases. Losses at the gene ends were 5 bases for V and 0 bases for J; bases not matched to a gene: 5. The CDR3 totals 18 residues. Germline-derived CDR1 and CDR2 are MNHEY and SMNVEV (reference sequence). For the CDR3, the DNA is TGTGCCAGCAGTGGTTCTAGCGGGAGGGTCTCTGGGGCCAACGTCCTGACTTTC. Residues: CASSGSSGRVSGANVLTF. Filled out from reference TRBV27 and TRBJ2-6, the complete variable domain reads EAQVTQNPRYLITVTGKKLTVTCSQNMNHEYMSWYRQDPGLGLRQIYYSMNVEVTDKGDVPEGYKVSRKEKRNFPLILESPSPNQTSLYFCASSGSSGRVSGANVLTFGAGSRLTVL.

This sequence joins TRBV28 and TRBJ1-5; TRBD1 matches at 7 bases. CDR1 is MDHEN and CDR2 is SYDVKM in the germline V gene. The CDR3 spans 17 residues. Losses at the gene ends were 4 bases for V and 0 bases for J; bases not matched to a gene: 9. CDR3 coding DNA: TGTGCCAGCAGTTCCTCCGGGACAGAGGTTAGCAATCAGCCCCAGCATTTT. It codes for CASSSSGTEVSNQPQHF.

The table lists this clone with a few counts. The chain has TRBV28 and TRBJ1-1; D is undetermined. The CDR3 spans 13 residues. CDR1 is MDHEN, CDR2 SYDVKM, per germline. The V gene lost 6 bases and the J gene lost 1 base, with 9 bases spanning the gap. As DNA, the CDR3 is TGTGCCAGCAGCGAAACAGAGAACACTGAAGCTTTCTTT. The encoded protein is CASSETENTEAFF.

The rearrangement uses TRBV27 and TRBJ2-7; D possibly corresponds to TRBD2 (5 bases). The V and J ends lost 4 bases and 0 bases respectively, with 13 bases between them. The V gene's germline CDR1 is MNHEY and CDR2 SMNVEV (reference sequence). This CDR3 is 15 amino acids long. The chain's CDR3 is CASSSNSASSYEQYF. DNA of the CDR3: TGTGCCAGCAGTTCCAATAGCGCTAGCTCCTACGAGCAGTACTTC.

The rearrangement uses TRBV27 and TRBJ1-2, with TRBD1 matching over 9 bases. CDR1 is MNHEY and CDR2 is SMNVEV in the germline V gene (reference sequence). This CDR3 is 13 amino acids long. V gave up 5 bases and J gave up 8 bases; unmatched junction bases: 6. This CDR3 is CASSPRTGEGYTF. The CDR3 nucleotides are TGTGCCAGCAGTCCCCGGACAGGGGAAGGCTACACCTTC.

The V gene is TRBV11-3, the J gene TRBJ1-1; weak D call: TRBD1 (5 bases). Per germline, CDR1 SGHNT and CDR2 YENEEA. The CDR3 runs to 15 residues. The germline V and J ends were trimmed by 2 bases and 1 base, with 11 bases remaining between them. CDR3 residues: CASSLSGQGNTEAFF. CDR3 bases: TGTGCCAGCAGCTTATCCGGCCAGGGGAACACTGAAGCTTTCTTT. Drawing the rest from reference TRBV11-3 and TRBJ1-1, the complete variable domain is EAGVVQSPRYKIIEKKQPVAFWCNPISGHNTLYWYLQNLGQGPELLIRYENEEAVDDSQLPKDRFSAERLKGVDSTLKIQPAELGDSAVYLCASSLSGQGNTEAFFGQGTRLTVV.

The CDR3 nucleotides read TGCAGCGCTTCTAGCGCTAGCGGGACCGGCACAGATACGCAGTATTTT. It encodes CSASSASGTGTDTQYF. The chain combines TRBV29-1 with TRBJ2-3; 9 bases match TRBD2. The CDR3 consists of 16 residues. Germline lookup yields CDR1 SQVTM and CDR2 ANQGSEA. The trim removed 7 bases at V and 1 base at J, leaving 12 bases unmatched.

The rearrangement joins TRBV30 to TRBJ1-2, with D unresolved. From germline, CDR1 is GTSNPN and CDR2 SVGIG (reference sequence). The length of the CDR3 is 13 residues. V dropped 4 bases and J dropped 8 bases, with 17 bases sitting between them. The CDR3: CAWNLDGEQGYTF. The CDR3 region has the DNA TGTGCCTGGAATTTGGATGGGGAGCAGGGCTACACCTTC.